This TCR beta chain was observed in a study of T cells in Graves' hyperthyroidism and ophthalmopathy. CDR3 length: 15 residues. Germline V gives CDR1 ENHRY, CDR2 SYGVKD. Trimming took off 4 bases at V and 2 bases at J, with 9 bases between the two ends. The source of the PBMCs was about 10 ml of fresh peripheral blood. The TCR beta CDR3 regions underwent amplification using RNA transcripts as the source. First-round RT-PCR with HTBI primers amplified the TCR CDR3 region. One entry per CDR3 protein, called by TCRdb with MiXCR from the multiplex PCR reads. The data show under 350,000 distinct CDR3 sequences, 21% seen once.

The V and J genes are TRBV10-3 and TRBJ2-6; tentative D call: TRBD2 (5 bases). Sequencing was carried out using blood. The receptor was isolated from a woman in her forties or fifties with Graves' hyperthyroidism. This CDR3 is CAISGSGTGANVLTF. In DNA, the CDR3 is TGTGCCATCAGTGGTTCGGGGACTGGGGCCAACGTCCTGACTTTC.